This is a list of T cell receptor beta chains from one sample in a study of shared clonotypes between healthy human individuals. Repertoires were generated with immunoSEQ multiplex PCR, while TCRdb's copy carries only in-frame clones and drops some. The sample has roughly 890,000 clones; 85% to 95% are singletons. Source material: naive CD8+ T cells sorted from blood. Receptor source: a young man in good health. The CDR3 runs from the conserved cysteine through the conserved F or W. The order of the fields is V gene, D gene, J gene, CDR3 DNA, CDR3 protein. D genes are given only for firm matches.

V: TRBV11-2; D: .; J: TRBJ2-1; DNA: TGTGCCAGCAGCTTAGTGGAGTCGGGAGAATACAATGAGCAGTTCTTC; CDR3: CASSLVESGEYNEQFF
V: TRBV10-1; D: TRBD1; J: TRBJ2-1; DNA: TGCGCCAGCAGTGGGCAGGGGGCTAGGAATGAGCAGTTCTTC; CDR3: CASSGQGARNEQFF
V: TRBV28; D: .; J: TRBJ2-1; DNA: TGTGCCAGCTGTTTGGCGGGAACGGGGAATGAGCAGTTCTTC; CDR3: CASCLAGTGNEQFF
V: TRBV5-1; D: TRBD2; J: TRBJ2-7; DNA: TGCGCCAGCAGCCCCATTTCGGGACTATTTTTTTACGAGCAGTACTTC; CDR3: CASSPISGLFFYEQYF
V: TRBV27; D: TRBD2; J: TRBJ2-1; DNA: TGTGCCAGCAGGGTTGGACTAGCGGGAGTTGGGAATGAGCAGTTCTTC; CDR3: CASRVGLAGVGNEQFF
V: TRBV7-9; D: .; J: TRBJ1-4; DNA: TGTGCCAGCAGCTCTCCAGGGCCAACTAATGAAAAACTGTTTTTT; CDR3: CASSSPGPTNEKLFF
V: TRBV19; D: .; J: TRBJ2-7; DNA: TGTGCCAGTAGTAGCGGGCTACTTTCCTACGAGCAGTACTTC; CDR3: CASSSGLLSYEQYF
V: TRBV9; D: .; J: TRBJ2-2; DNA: TGTGCCAGCAGCGCCTCTCCCAACACCGGGGAGCTGTTTTTT; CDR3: CASSASPNTGELFF
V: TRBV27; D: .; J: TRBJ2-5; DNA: TGTGCCAGCGGGAACGACTGGACGTCCTACCAAGAGACCCAGTACTTC; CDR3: CASGNDWTSYQETQYF
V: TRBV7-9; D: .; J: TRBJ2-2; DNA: TGTGCCAGCAGCTTAAAGGATGGGGTAATGATCGAAACCGGGGAGCTGTTTTTT; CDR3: CASSLKDGVMIETGELFF
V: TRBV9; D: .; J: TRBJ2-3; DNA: TGTGCCAGCAGCGTATCCAGGGGAGGGGGCGATACGCAGTATTTT; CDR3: CASSVSRGGGDTQYF
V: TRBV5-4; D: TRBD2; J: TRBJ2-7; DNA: TGTGCCAGCAGCTTACTTGACCGGGGGGACGAGCAGTACTTC; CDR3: CASSLLDRGDEQYF
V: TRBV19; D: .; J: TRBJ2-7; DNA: TGTGCCAGTAGTATAGAGCACAGTAGCTACGAGCAGTACTTC; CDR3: CASSIEHSSYEQYF
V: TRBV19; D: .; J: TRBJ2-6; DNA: TGTGCCAGTCGGAGGCGGGCGCTGAACTCTGGGGCCAACGTCCTGACTTTC; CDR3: CASRRRALNSGANVLTF
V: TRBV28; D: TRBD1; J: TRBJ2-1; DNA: TGTGCCAGCAGTTTCCCTTTAAGACAGGGGCATGAGCAGTTCTTC; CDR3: CASSFPLRQGHEQFF
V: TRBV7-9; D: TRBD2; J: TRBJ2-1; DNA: TGTGCCAGCAGCTTATTGGCGGGAGGGGGCAATGAGCAGTTCTTC; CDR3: CASSLLAGGGNEQFF
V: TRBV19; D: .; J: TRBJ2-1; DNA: TGTGCCAGCGGAATAGGAAGTTACAATGAGCAGTTCTTC; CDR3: CASGIGSYNEQFF
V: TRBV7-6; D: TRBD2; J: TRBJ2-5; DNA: TGTGCCAGCAGCCCCCGGACTAGCGCCCAAGAGACCCAGTACTTC; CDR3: CASSPRTSAQETQYF
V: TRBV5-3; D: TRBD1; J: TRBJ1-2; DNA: TGTGCCAGAAGCTTGGAAAGTGGGTTAGGGGGCGCCTCCGGCTACACCTTC; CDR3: CARSLESGLGGASGYTF
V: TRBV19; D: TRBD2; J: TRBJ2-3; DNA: TGTGCCAGTAGCGACCTAGCGGGAGGGGGAGATACGCAGTATTTT; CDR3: CASSDLAGGGDTQYF
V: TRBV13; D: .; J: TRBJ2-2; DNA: TGTGCCAGCAGCTCGGAACGCCAGGGTCCCGGGGAGCTGTTTTTT; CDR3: CASSSERQGPGELFF
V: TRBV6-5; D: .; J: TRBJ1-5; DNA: TGTGCCAGCAGACAGGGAGGTAATCAGCCCCAGCATTTT; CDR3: CASRQGGNQPQHF
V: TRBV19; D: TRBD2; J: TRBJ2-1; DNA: TGTGCCAGTAGTATGAACCCGTGGCTAGCGGGAACGTACAATGAGCAGTTCTTC; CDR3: CASSMNPWLAGTYNEQFF
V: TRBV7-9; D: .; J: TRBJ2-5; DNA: TGTGCCAGCAGTCCGGCCCCGGAGAACCAAGAGACCCAGTACTTC; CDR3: CASSPAPENQETQYF
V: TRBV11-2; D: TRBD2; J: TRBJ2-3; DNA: TGTGCCAGCAGCTTACTAGCGGGAGGGATATATACGCAGTATTTT; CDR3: CASSLLAGGIYTQYF
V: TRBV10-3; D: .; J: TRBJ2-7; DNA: TGTGCCATCAGTGAGGGCCTCTCCTACGAGCAGTACTTC; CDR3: CAISEGLSYEQYF
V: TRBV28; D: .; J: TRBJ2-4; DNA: TGTGCCAGCAGTCTCCGACCTACGGTCCTAGCCAAAAACATTCAGTACTTC; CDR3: CASSLRPTVLAKNIQYF
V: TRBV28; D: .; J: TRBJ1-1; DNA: TGTGCCAGCAGTACGCCCAGGTTGAACACTGAAGCTTTCTTT; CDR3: CASSTPRLNTEAFF
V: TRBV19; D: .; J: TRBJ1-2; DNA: TGTGCCAGTAGTCCACAGGGAAACTATGGCTACACCTTC; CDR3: CASSPQGNYGYTF
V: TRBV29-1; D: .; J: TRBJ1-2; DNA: TGCAGCGTTCCAGGACCTATTAACTATGGCTACACCTTC; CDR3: CSVPGPINYGYTF
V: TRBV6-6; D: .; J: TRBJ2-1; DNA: TGTGCCAGCGACGAGTATACATCCTACAATGAGCAGTTCTTC; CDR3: CASDEYTSYNEQFF
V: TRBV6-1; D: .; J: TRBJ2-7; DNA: TGTGCCAGCAGTGAAGTCGTGAGACAGAGCCCAATCAGCTCCTACGAGCAGTACTTC; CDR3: CASSEVVRQSPISSYEQYF
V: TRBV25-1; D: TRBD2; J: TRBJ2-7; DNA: TGTGCCAGTTCCCATGGGGCGGGAGTTTACGAGCAGTACTTC; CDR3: CASSHGAGVYEQYF
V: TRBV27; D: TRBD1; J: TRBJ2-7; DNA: TGTGCCAGCAGTTTAGCGGGACAGGGGGCACGCGAGCAGTACTTC; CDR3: CASSLAGQGAREQYF
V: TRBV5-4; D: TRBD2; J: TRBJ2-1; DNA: TGTGCCAGCAGCTTGGACATAGCGGGAGTCCCCTACAATGAGCAGTTCTTC; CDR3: CASSLDIAGVPYNEQFF
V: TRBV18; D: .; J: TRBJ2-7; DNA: TGTGCCAGCTCACCATCCTACATCGACCGGGTTACCCACGAGCAGTACTTC; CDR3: CASSPSYIDRVTHEQYF
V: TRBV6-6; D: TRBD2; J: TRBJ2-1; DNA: TGTGCCAGCAGTTACAGTACTAGCGGAGGGGAGAATGAGCAGTTCTTC; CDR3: CASSYSTSGGENEQFF
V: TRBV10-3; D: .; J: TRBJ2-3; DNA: TGTGCCATCAGCCGAAAGCGGGACAGTGGGGAGACAGATACGCAGTATTTT; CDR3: CAISRKRDSGETDTQYF
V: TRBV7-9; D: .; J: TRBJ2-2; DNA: TGTGCCAGCAGCCTCTCCCAGCGGGTACCGGGGGAGCTGTTTTTT; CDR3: CASSLSQRVPGELFF
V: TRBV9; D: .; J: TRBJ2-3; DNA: TGTGCCAGCAGCATTTCGACAGGAGGGGGCACAGATACGCAGTATTTT; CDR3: CASSISTGGGTDTQYF
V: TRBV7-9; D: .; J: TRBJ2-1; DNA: TGTGCCAGCAGCTTCCCGGGACCATCAGGAGATGAGCAGTTCTTC; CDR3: CASSFPGPSGDEQFF